The 5 T cell receptor beta chains reported below all come from one sample, sequenced in a study of shared clonotypes between healthy human individuals. TCRdb's copy holds only in-frame clones and misses some; the assay was immunoSEQ multiplex PCR. The table has approximately 440,000 clones, around 77% seen once. Sequencing used PBMCs. Source of these receptors: a woman aged 40 to 50 in good health. Some clones in this sample may be carry-over from other donors' samples.

Concerning this clone itself: Additional DNA sequences in this sample encode the identical CDR3. The chain couples TRBV7-2 to TRBJ2-1; 10 nucleotides match TRBD2. V shed 1 base and J 3 bases; nucleotides not matched to a gene: 3. The germline V gene encodes CDR1 SGHTA and CDR2 FQGNSA. The CDR3 covers 16 residues. The CDR3 DNA follows: TGTGCCAGCAGCTTAGTAAGCGGGAGGGTCTACAATGAGCAGTTCTTC. Its protein is CASSLVSGRVYNEQFF. Full variable domain (missing parts from reference TRBV7-2 and TRBJ2-1): GAGVSQSPSNKVTEKGKDVELRCDPISGHTALYWYRQSLGQGLEFLIYFQGNSAPDKSGLPSDRFSAERTGGSVSTLTIQRTQQEDSAVYLCASSLVSGRVYNEQFFGPGTRLTVL.

This clone was counted once. The chain links TRBV5-4 to TRBJ2-3; unclear D gene. Trimming cost V 2 bases and J 1 base, with 11 bases left between them. Per the germline V gene, CDR1 is SGHNT and CDR2 is YYREEE (reference sequence). The CDR3 loop spans 15 amino acids. The DNA for the CDR3 is TGTGCCAGCAGCTTAGACTCTTTGGGCACAGATACGCAGTATTTT. Protein: CASSLDSLGTDTQYF.

This clone appeared a few times. The rearrangement links TRBV2 to TRBJ1-1, with D possibly being TRBD1 (5 bases). Germline V gene data show CDR1 as SNHLY and CDR2 as FYNNEI. Trimming stripped 3 bases from V and 1 base from J, with 6 bases between. This CDR3 is 13 amino acids long. The CDR3 protein is CASSDQGNTEAFF. The CDR3 DNA reads TGTGCCAGCAGTGATCAGGGGAACACTGAAGCTTTCTTT. Variable domain in full (rest from reference TRBV2 and TRBJ1-1): EPEVTQTPSHQVTQMGQEVILRCVPISNHLYFYWYRQILGQKVEFLVSFYNNEISEKSEIFDDQFSVERPDGSNFTLKIRSTKLEDSAMYFCASSDQGNTEAFFGQGTRLTVV.

As concerns this clone: A read error likely explains this, since a far larger clone differs by one base. The CDR3 sequence is CAWAGTAFSRELFF. The CDR3 DNA reads as TGTGCCTGGGCCGGGACCGCCTTCTCCAGGGAGCTGTTTTTT. The J gene is TRBJ2-2, the V gene TRBV30; D possibly uses TRBD1 or TRBD2 (5 bases each). Germline V gene data show CDR1 as GTSNPN and CDR2 as SVGIG (reference sequence). Trimming removed 5 bases at V and 9 bases at J, with 19 bases between. The length of the CDR3 is 14 residues. The whole variable domain, filled in from reference TRBV30 and TRBJ2-2, reads SQTIHQWPATLVQPVGSPLSLECTVEGTSNPNLYWYRQAAGRGLQLLFYSVGIGQISSEVPQNLSASRPQDRQFILSSKKLLLSDSGFYLCAWAGTAFSRELFFGEGSRLTVL.

The V gene is TRBV2, the J gene TRBJ2-5; 10 bases are a match to TRBD1. V lost 6 bases to trimming and J lost 4 bases; unmatched junction nucleotides: 5. This CDR3 is built from 14 residues. The germline V gene encodes CDR1 SNHLY and CDR2 FYNNEI. The CDR3 DNA reads TGTGCCAGCAGCGTGACAGGGGGCGGAGAGACCCAGTACTTC. This encodes CASSVTGGGETQYF.